This T cell receptor (beta chain) appears in the sequencing data of a study of blood T cell repertoires in COVID-19 (dated by TCRdb to 2018 to 2021). For the study in its entirety: The collaborator samples originated in the United States, Italy and Spain and spanned the acute and convalescent phases of COVID-19. Samples were obtained from the ongoing ImmuneRACE study (first 160 participants) and from 1,254 subjects provided by 6 global collaborators. A de-identified subject ID, COVID-19 status, age in years and sex were almost always included in the sample metadata. Subjects who had been exposed to COVID-19, were actively infected with it, or had recovered from it provided the deeply sampled blood TCRbeta repertoires that made up the dataset. Where available, HLA class I and class II types were taken from metadata supplied by the sample provider and were not determined by assay-based typing. A freely available public database, intended as a resource for researchers studying the immune response to SARS-CoV-2, is where the repertoires were released. The prospective study material was composed of cDNA or gDNA derived from T cells, B-cell-depleted T cells, or PBMCs.

In the prospective study, participants were roughly 18 to 100 years old, resided in fewer than 25 geographic areas of the United States, and were enrolled through a virtual design. In the prospective study, participants were assigned to cohorts based on the clinical history participants reported in a screening survey and a study questionnaire. In the prospective study, whole blood, serum and a nasopharyngeal or oropharyngeal swab were collected from each participant by mobile phlebotomists. Participants in the prospective study had the option to provide additional blood draws and questionnaires over a 2-month period. Before DNA extraction, blood samples from the prospective study were shipped at room temperature or frozen. Details on this clone: Its antigen specificity is not known. Per-nucleotide qualities are absent, and no much larger clonotype sits a single base away.

The CDR3 runs 14 amino acids, cysteine and phenylalanine included. The retained sequence is limited to the CDR3, 42 bases, with the frame set at the first base. CDR1 WSHSY and CDR2 SAAADI were looked up in the germline V gene. V lost 8 bases and J lost 3 bases, and the count of bases not matched to a germline gene is 10. TCRbeta CDR3 regions were amplified from genomic DNA using the immunoSEQ Assay, a bias-controlled multiplex PCR. Turning to the authors' computational methods: Nucleated cell counts per sample were estimated from amplification of reference gene primers within the assay. Sequence reads were collapsed and filtered to measure the absolute abundance of every unique TCRbeta CDR3 rearrangement. For each sample, productive Simpson clonality was calculated by taking the square root of Simpson's diversity index across productive rearrangements. TCRdb re-hosts the immuneACCESS table, in-frame sequences only. Its copies lack some clones; in the studies checked, an unresolved V gene accounts for under half of them, and the cause for the rest is not known. That table furnishes V, J and clone size, whereas the DNA furnished D and trimming. This sample gives under 250,000 clones in total; roughly 83% of them show up just once. Together, the top ten hold approximately 1.2% of the sample.

The paper as a whole reports these results and caveats: The amount of clinical and demographic metadata varied by source and participant and was provided uncurated.

The material sequenced was PBMCs or T cells enriched from blood (not recorded which). Recombination linked TRBV10-2 to TRBJ2-7, with TRBD1 matching 7 junction bases. This clonotype was sampled from a woman aged 40-49 years with acute COVID-19. The DNA sequence reads TGCGCCAGCCGAACAGGGGCAGAAGTCTACGAGCAGTACTTC. It translates to CASRTGAEVYEQYF.